Below, 28 T cell receptor beta chains from the same sample are listed, as sequenced in a study of blood T cell repertoires in COVID-19. Here immunoSEQ multiplex PCR was the method, and the copy in TCRdb shows in-frame clones only, minus some. The sample has hundreds of thousands of clones, over 75% seen once; the top ten hold around 0.67%. Sequenced input: peripheral blood. The receptors come from a human donor in a cohort sampled during active COVID-19.

This clone was counted between two and nine times. V is TRBV5-5 and J is TRBJ1-1; possibly TRBD1 for D (6 bases). The germline V and J ends were trimmed by 4 bases and 1 base, with 20 bases remaining between them. The CDR3 consists of 17 residues. CDR1 is SGHKS, CDR2 YYEKEE, per germline (reference sequence). The CDR3 spells CASSLFWTDAQNTEAFF. The CDR3 DNA sequence: TGTGCCAGCAGCCTGTTTTGGACAGATGCTCAGAACACTGAAGCTTTCTTT.

The gene calls are TRBV6-5 and TRBJ1-1, with TRBD1 identical over 8 bases. The J segment lost 7 bases and the V segment lost 6 bases, leaving 4 bases of the junction unmatched. This CDR3 has 12 amino acids. Germline values: CDR1 MNHEY, CDR2 SVGAGI. CDR3 DNA: TGTGCCAGCAGACTAGACAGGGGTGAAGCTTTCTTT. Its translation: CASRLDRGEAFF.

This clone was observed a single time. The chain joins TRBV2 to TRBJ2-7, with D possibly matching TRBD2 (5 bases). The CDR3 has 12 amino acids. The V gene lost 4 bases and the J gene lost 7 bases, with 11 bases spanning the gap. Germline loops: CDR1 SNHLY, CDR2 FYNNEI. The chain's CDR3 is CASSVGPGEQYF. The CDR3 nucleotides read TGTGCCAGCAGTGTCGGGCCGGGGGAGCAGTACTTC. Full variable domain (missing parts from reference TRBV2 and TRBJ2-7): EPEVTQTPSHQVTQMGQEVILRCVPISNHLYFYWYRQILGQKVEFLVSFYNNEISEKSEIFDDQFSVERPDGSNFTLKIRSTKLEDSAMYFCASSVGPGEQYFGPGTRLTVT.

The J gene is TRBJ2-7, the V gene TRBV28; D uncertain. V was trimmed by 4 bases and J by 2 bases, leaving 12 bases between them. CDR1 is MDHEN, CDR2 SYDVKM, per germline. This CDR3 has 14 amino acids. CDR3 DNA sequence: TGTGCCAGCAGTTCCTTTATGAGCACCTACGAGCAGTACTTC. This sequence encodes CASSSFMSTYEQYF.

The chain has TRBV4-3 and TRBJ2-7, with D maybe TRBD1 (5 bases). The V gene's germline CDR1 is LGHNA and CDR2 YSLEER. The V and J ends lost 1 base and 4 bases respectively, with 17 bases between them. The CDR3 has 16 residues. The CDR3 bases are TGCGCCAGCAGCCAAGCCCTGACAGTAGGAATATACGAGCAGTACTTC. Translated: CASSQALTVGIYEQYF.

The chain employs TRBV4-1 and TRBJ1-5; D might be TRBD1 (6 bases). CDR1 and CDR2 from the germline V gene are MGHRA and YSYEKL. V dropped 4 bases and J dropped 2 bases, with 15 bases sitting between them. This CDR3 is 16 amino acids long. CDR3 DNA sequence: TGCGCCAGCAGCCTAGACAGGTACGGGGGCAATCAGCCCCAGCATTTT. The encoded protein is CASSLDRYGGNQPQHF.

The chain is built from TRBV5-1 and TRBJ1-1; D is unclear. This CDR3 contains 15 residues. Germline V gives CDR1 SGHRS, CDR2 YFSETQ. Trimming cost V 2 bases and J 2 bases, with 13 bases left between them. CDR3 nucleotides: TGCGCCAGCAGCTTTAGTGGGCAGGCAAACACTGAAGCTTTCTTT. Amino acid sequence: CASSFSGQANTEAFF.

The chain is built from TRBV5-6 and TRBJ1-3; 9 positions agree with TRBD1. The CDR3 has 15 amino acids. J lost 0 bases, V lost 5 bases, and 3 bases had no gene match. Germline CDR1 and CDR2: SGHDT and YYEEEE. The CDR3 loop is CASRRTGVSGNTIYF. In nucleotides, the CDR3 is TGTGCCAGCAGAAGGACAGGGGTCTCTGGAAACACCATATATTTT.

The chain uses TRBV19 and TRBJ1-1, with D perhaps matching TRBD1 (5 bases). From germline, CDR1 is LNHDA and CDR2 SQIVND (reference sequence). CDR3 size: 16 residues. Trimming removed 3 bases at V and 1 base at J, with 15 bases between. The CDR3 reads CASSIQAGQTNTEAFF. As DNA, the CDR3 is TGTGCCAGTAGTATCCAAGCAGGGCAAACGAACACTGAAGCTTTCTTT. Complete variable domain (other parts from reference TRBV19 and TRBJ1-1): DGGITQSPKYLFRKEGQNVTLSCEQNLNHDAMYWYRQDPGQGLRLIYYSQIVNDFQKGDIAEGYSVSREKKESFPLTVTSAQKNPTAFYLCASSIQAGQTNTEAFFGQGTRLTVV.

V gene TRBV28 combines with J gene TRBJ2-3; D is possibly TRBD2 (6 bases). V gave up 5 bases and J gave up 3 bases, with 15 bases separating them. CDR3 length equals 15 residues. The germline CDR1 and CDR2 sequences are MDHEN and SYDVKM. DNA for the CDR3: TGTGCCAGCAGTCCCCCCGGAGCGGGTACAGATACGCAGTATTTT. Protein sequence: CASSPPGAGTDTQYF.

The gene calls are TRBV30 and TRBJ2-1; 16 nucleotides agree with TRBD2. V shed 4 bases, J shed 8 bases, and the junction held 11 bases outside the gene matches. Germline lookup yields CDR1 GTSNPN and CDR2 SVGIG (reference sequence). The CDR3 extends over 17 amino acids. The CDR3 region has the DNA TGTGCCTGGAATAACCCTGGGACTAGCGGGGGGGTCTATGAGCAGTTCTTC. Translating gives CAWNNPGTSGGVYEQFF.

This clone has a single count. The chain carries TRBV24-1 and TRBJ2-7, with 12 bases matching TRBD2. Germline CDR1 is KGHDR and CDR2 is SFDVKD. J was trimmed by 7 bases and V by 4 bases; bases with no gene match: 4. There are 14 residues in the CDR3. The CDR3 protein is CATSDRLAGVEQYF. The CDR3 DNA is TGTGCCACCAGTGACCGACTAGCGGGGGTAGAGCAGTACTTC.

This chain uses TRBV28 with TRBJ1-2, with 12 bases identical to TRBD1. This CDR3 comprises 15 residues. Germline CDR1 is MDHEN and CDR2 is SYDVKM. The J segment lost 4 bases and the V segment lost 8 bases, leaving 8 bases of the junction unmatched. The chain's CDR3 is CASLHPGQGAYGYTF. CDR3 nucleotides: TGTGCCAGCCTTCACCCGGGACAGGGGGCCTATGGCTACACCTTC.

This clone has only a few counts. The chain has TRBV4-1 and TRBJ2-1; D is perhaps TRBD2 (6 bases). Germline-derived CDR1 and CDR2 are MGHRA and YSYEKL. V lost 4 bases and J lost 5, with 24 bases in between. This CDR3 is 18 amino acids long. The CDR3 sequence: CASSRSGTPAPPDNEQFF. Here the CDR3 DNA reads TGCGCCAGCAGCCGGTCCGGGACTCCAGCCCCCCCAGACAATGAGCAGTTCTTC.

J is TRBJ2-1 and V is TRBV6-4; TRBD1 matches at 7 bases. Trimming at V came to 5 bases and at J to 6 bases, leaving 7 bases not matched to a gene. Per germline, CDR1 MRHNA and CDR2 SNTAGT. The CDR3 is 14 residues long. CDR3 nucleotides: TGTGCCAGCAGTATGAAGACAGGGCCCAATGAGCAGTTCTTC. Amino acid sequence: CASSMKTGPNEQFF.

This rearrangement joins TRBV2 to TRBJ1-4; 7 bases map to TRBD1. CDR1 and CDR2 (germline): SNHLY, FYNNEI. The CDR3 totals 16 residues. Trimming at V came to 3 bases and at J to 2 bases, leaving 6 bases not matched to a gene. Here the CDR3 DNA reads TGTGCCAGCAGTGACGCCCAGGGGGTCACTAATGAAAAACTGTTTTTT. Its translation is CASSDAQGVTNEKLFF.

This clone was found a few times. The chain joins TRBV4-1 to TRBJ2-2; TRBD1 agrees at 8 bases. The germline V gene has CDR1 MGHRA and CDR2 YSYEKL. This CDR3 has 17 residues. After removal of 1 base from V and 1 base from J, the junction contained 5 bases not matched to a gene. In DNA form, the CDR3 reads TGCGCCAGCAGCCAAGTGGGGACAGGATTGAACACCGGGGAGCTGTTTTTT. Translation: CASSQVGTGLNTGELFF.

This sequence joins TRBV6-2 or TRBV6-3 and TRBJ1-1, with no clear D. Trimming cost V 0 bases and J 6 bases, with 11 bases left between them. The V gene's germline CDR1 is MNHEY and CDR2 SVGEGT. This CDR3 region has 14 residues. The CDR3 is CASSYSWREAEAFF. CDR3 nucleotides: TGTGCCAGCAGTTACTCGTGGCGGGAGGCTGAAGCTTTCTTT.

The V call is TRBV4-3, the J call TRBJ1-1, with D perhaps matching TRBD1 (6 bases). V was clipped by 4 bases and J by 5 bases, with 20 bases between them. Germline values: CDR1 LGHNA, CDR2 YSLEER. There are 16 residues in the CDR3. The CDR3 region is CASSLWTAFGKTEAFF. In nucleotides, the CDR3 is TGCGCCAGCAGCCTTTGGACAGCTTTCGGGAAAACTGAAGCTTTCTTT.

The chain couples TRBV27 to TRBJ1-5, with D perhaps TRBD1 (5 bases). Trimming stripped 2 bases from V and 2 bases from J, with 10 bases between. CDR1 is MNHEY and CDR2 is SMNVEV in the germline V gene (reference sequence). This CDR3 region has 15 residues. The CDR3 loop is CASSLAGMGNQPQHF. In DNA form, the CDR3 reads TGTGCCAGCAGTTTAGCAGGGATGGGCAATCAGCCCCAGCATTTT.

This clone has more than one count but fewer than ten. The chain combines TRBV4-2 with TRBJ1-2; no firm D call. The ends were cut back, 2 bases at V and 0 bases at J, with 10 bases in the middle. This CDR3 is 15 amino acids long. Germline loops: CDR1 LGHNA, CDR2 YNFKEQ. The CDR3 sequence: CASSQWHSSNYGYTF. DNA of the CDR3: TGTGCCAGCAGCCAATGGCACAGTTCTAACTATGGCTACACCTTC.

V usage is TRBV4-1 and J usage is TRBJ2-3; D unresolved. There are 15 residues in the CDR3. V shed 3 bases and J shed 2 bases, with 12 bases lying between them. The germline V gene has CDR1 MGHRA and CDR2 YSYEKL. CDR3 amino acids: CASSQTPLDTDTQYF. The CDR3 bases are TGCGCCAGCAGCCAGACACCCTTAGACACAGATACGCAGTATTTT.

A note on this clone: One end of the junction varies from germline; a read error may be responsible. The V gene is TRBV30, the J gene TRBJ1-2, with D possibly being TRBD1 (5 bases). This CDR3 comprises 14 residues. In germline, CDR1 is GTSNPN, CDR2 SVGIG (reference sequence). The CDR3 spells CAWTLRPQDYRYTF. The CDR3, as DNA: TGTGCCTGGACCCTCAGGCCACAGGACTATCGCTACACCTTC.

V gene TRBV19 combines with J gene TRBJ2-1, with a tentative D call TRBD1 (6 bases). The CDR3 covers 15 residues. In germline, CDR1 is LNHDA, CDR2 SQIVND (reference sequence). The ends were cut back, 5 bases at V and 0 bases at J, with 11 bases in the middle. The chain's CDR3 is CASSEGDISYNEQFF. The CDR3 nucleotides are TGTGCCAGTAGTGAGGGGGACATCTCCTACAATGAGCAGTTCTTC.

This clone appeared a few times. The chain employs TRBV4-1 and TRBJ1-1; TRBD1 might be the D (5 bases). The CDR3 covers 16 residues. Germline CDR1 and CDR2: MGHRA and YSYEKL. Trimming pared 0 bases from V and 8 bases from J, leaving 19 bases between. The CDR3 protein is CASSQDGVGVVSEAFF. In DNA, the CDR3 is TGCGCCAGCAGCCAAGATGGAGTAGGGGTGGTGTCCGAAGCTTTCTTT.

The chain couples TRBV3-1 (or the pseudogene TRBV3-2) to TRBJ2-2; 12 positions match TRBD2. Germline CDR1 is LGHDT and CDR2 is YNNKEL (reference sequence). The CDR3 runs to 19 residues. With 3 bases clipped from V and 1 base from J, the junction kept 9 bases outside the gene matches. The CDR3 nucleotides read TGTGCCAGCAGCCAGTCTACAGGACTAGCGGGGATGAACACCGGGGAGCTGTTTTTT. Protein sequence: CASSQSTGLAGMNTGELFF.

The rearrangement links TRBV11-3 to TRBJ2-4; TRBD2 agrees at 9 bases. The CDR3 runs 16 residues. Germline trimming cut 0 bases from V and 0 bases from J; bases unmatched to any gene: 0. From germline, CDR1 is SGHNT and CDR2 YENEEA. CDR3 in amino acids: CASSLEAGGAKNIQYF. In DNA, the CDR3 is TGTGCCAGCAGCTTAGAAGCGGGGGGAGCCAAAAACATTCAGTACTTC.

This clone was picked up one time. V is TRBV6-2 or TRBV6-3 and J is TRBJ1-1; possibly TRBD1 for D (6 bases). Looked up from germline, CDR1 is MNHEY and CDR2 is SVGEGT. Trimming left V 4 bases short and J 1 base short, with 7 bases between. The CDR3 covers 13 residues. The CDR3 loop reads CASSLDRNTEAFF. The CDR3 DNA sequence: TGTGCCAGCAGTTTGGACAGGAACACTGAAGCTTTCTTT.